Listed here is a single T cell receptor (beta chain). The antigen is unknown. PCR was performed using 60 Vbeta and 13 Jbeta primers. Assay: immunoSEQ multiplex PCR; the TCRdb copy retains only in-frame clones and omits some. The sample shows some 220,000 clones, 70% to 85% of them seen only once. Germline values: CDR1 MNHEY, CDR2 SMNVEV (reference sequence). Trimming removed 5 bases at V and 5 bases at J, with 15 bases between. The CDR3 length is 15 residues. The entry originates in a study of cytomegalovirus exposure and HLA in healthy donors. Study findings and constraints: Common viral pathogens seemed, in a later analysis, to connect with several of the most significant clusters. Later, an analysis showed that TCR beta chains associated with HLA were more clonally expanded than others that were equally common. The classifier reportedly diagnosed cytomegalovirus status with high specificity and sensitivity.

V gene TRBV27 combines with J gene TRBJ2-2; TRBD1 might be the D (6 bases). Sequencing was carried out using PBMCs. This clonotype was obtained from a woman between 55 and 75 years old in good health and CMV-seropositive. The CDR3 nucleotides are TGTGCCAGCAGTATACACTATCAGGGGACCGGGGAGCTGTTTTTT. Protein: CASSIHYQGTGELFF.